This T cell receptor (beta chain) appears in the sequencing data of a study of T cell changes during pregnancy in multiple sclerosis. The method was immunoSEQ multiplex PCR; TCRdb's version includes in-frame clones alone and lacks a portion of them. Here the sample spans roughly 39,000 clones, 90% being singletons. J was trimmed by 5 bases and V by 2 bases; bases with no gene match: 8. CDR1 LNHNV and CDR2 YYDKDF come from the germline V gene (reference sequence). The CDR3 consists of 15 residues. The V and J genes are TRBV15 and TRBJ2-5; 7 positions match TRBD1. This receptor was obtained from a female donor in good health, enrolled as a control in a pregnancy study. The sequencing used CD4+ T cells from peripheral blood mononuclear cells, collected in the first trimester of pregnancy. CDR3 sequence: CATSRYRGRSETQYF. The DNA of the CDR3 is TGTGCCACCAGCAGATACAGGGGACGATCGGAGACCCAGTACTTC.